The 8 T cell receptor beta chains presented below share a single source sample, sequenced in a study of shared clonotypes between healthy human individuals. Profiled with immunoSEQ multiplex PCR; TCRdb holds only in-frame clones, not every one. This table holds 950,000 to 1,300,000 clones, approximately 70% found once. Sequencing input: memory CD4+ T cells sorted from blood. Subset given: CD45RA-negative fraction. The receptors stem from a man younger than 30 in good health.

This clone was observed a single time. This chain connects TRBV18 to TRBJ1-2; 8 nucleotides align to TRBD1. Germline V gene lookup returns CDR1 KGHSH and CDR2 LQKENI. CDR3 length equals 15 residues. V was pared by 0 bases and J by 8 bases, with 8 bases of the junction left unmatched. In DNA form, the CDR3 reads TGTGCCAGCTCACCACCAGGTACAGGGGGAATCGGCTACACCTTC. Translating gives CASSPPGTGGIGYTF.

This CDR3 is CASSSGGPKNIQYF. CDR3 in DNA: TGCGCCAGCAGCTCGGGGGGCCCCAAAAACATTCAGTACTTC. J is TRBJ2-4 and V is TRBV5-1, with D possibly being TRBD2 (7 bases). CDR1 is SGHRS and CDR2 is YFSETQ in the germline V gene. The V end lost 3 bases, the J end lost 2 bases, and 9 bases lay between the germline ends. The CDR3 spans 14 residues. Using reference TRBV5-1 and TRBJ2-4 for the parts outside the CDR3, the full variable domain is KAGVTQTPRYLIKTRGQQVTLSCSPISGHRSVSWYQQTPGQGLQFLFEYFSETQRNKGNFPGRFSGRQFSNSRSEMNVSTLELGDSALYLCASSSGGPKNIQYFGAGTRLSVL.

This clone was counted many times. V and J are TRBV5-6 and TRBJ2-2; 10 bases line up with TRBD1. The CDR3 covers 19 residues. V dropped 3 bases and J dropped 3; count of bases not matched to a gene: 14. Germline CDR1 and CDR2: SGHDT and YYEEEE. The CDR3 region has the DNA TGTGCCAGCAGCTCTCACGTGACAGGGGGCAGTCGGTACACCGGGGAGCTGTTTTTT. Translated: CASSSHVTGGSRYTGELFF.

The CDR3 coding sequence is TGTGCCAGCAGCTTAATACGGGGGCCGGGTGAAGCTTTCTTT. Residues: CASSLIRGPGEAFF. The rearrangement joins TRBV7-9 to TRBJ1-1, with D possibly being TRBD1 (6 bases). Per germline, CDR1 SEHNR and CDR2 FQNEAQ (reference sequence). The CDR3 is 14 residues long. Trimming stripped 2 bases from V and 7 bases from J, with 14 bases between.

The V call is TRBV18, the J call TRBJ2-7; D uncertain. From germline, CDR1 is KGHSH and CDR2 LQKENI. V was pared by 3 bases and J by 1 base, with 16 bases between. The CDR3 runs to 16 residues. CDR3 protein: CASSPGPSVASYEQYF. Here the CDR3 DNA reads TGTGCCAGCTCACCCGGTCCCTCGGTGGCGTCCTACGAGCAGTACTTC.

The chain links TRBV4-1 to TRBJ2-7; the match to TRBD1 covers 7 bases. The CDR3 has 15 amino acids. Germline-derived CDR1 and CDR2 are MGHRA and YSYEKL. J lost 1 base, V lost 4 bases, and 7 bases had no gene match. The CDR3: CASSPGQARSYEQYF. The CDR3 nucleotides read TGCGCCAGCAGCCCAGGACAGGCGAGATCCTACGAGCAGTACTTC.

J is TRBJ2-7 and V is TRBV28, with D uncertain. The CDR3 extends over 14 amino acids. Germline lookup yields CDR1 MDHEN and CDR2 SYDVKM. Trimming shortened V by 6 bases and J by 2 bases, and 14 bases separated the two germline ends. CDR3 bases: TGTGCCAGCAGAGATCAGACCCCCCCCTACGAGCAGTACTTC. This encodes CASRDQTPPYEQYF.

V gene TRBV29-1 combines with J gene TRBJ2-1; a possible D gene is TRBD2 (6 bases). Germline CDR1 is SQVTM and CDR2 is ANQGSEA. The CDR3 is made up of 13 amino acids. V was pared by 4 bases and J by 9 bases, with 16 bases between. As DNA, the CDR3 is TGCAGCGTTGGAGGCTCTAGCGCGGGTGAGCAGTTCTTC. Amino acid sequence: CSVGGSSAGEQFF.